This section outlines one T cell receptor (beta chain) sequence together with its context. As yet, its antigen is unknown. This record belongs to a study of cytomegalovirus exposure and HLA in healthy donors. Notes on the study in general: The only immune exposure information that was available was CMV serostatus. Most of the TCR beta V segments (in an earlier analysis) were productive either about 90% or about 30% of the time.

The germline V gene has CDR1 MDHEN and CDR2 SYDVKM. V was clipped by 3 bases and J by 2 bases, with 17 bases between them. The CDR3 is made up of 17 amino acids. The primer mix had 60 Vbeta and 13 Jbeta primers. Clones were sequenced by immunoSEQ multiplex PCR, and TCRdb holds only the in-frame ones, with some missing. The sample lists 150,000 to 250,000 clones, around 77% occurring once. This receptor was obtained from a man younger than 40 in good health and CMV-seronegative. Sequenced sample: PBMCs. J is TRBJ1-5 and V is TRBV28, with a possible D match to TRBD1 (6 bases). The CDR3 bases are TGTGCCAGCAGTTTGAGGGGGAGTACGGGTGGCAATCAGCCCCAGCATTTT. Translating gives CASSLRGSTGGNQPQHF.